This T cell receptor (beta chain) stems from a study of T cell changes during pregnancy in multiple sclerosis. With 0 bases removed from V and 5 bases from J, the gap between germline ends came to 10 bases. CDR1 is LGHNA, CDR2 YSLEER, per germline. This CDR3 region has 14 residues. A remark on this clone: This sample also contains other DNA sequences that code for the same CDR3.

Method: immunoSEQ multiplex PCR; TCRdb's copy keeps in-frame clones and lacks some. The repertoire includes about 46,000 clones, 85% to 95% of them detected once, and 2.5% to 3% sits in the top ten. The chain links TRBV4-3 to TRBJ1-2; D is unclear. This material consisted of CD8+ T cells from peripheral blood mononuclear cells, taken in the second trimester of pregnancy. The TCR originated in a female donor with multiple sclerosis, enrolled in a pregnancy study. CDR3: CASSQDRGIYGYTF. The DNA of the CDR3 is TGCGCCAGCAGCCAAGACCGGGGTATATATGGCTACACCTTC.